Following are 8 T cell receptor beta chains from one sample sequenced in a study of immune reconstitution after stem cell transplant in scleroderma. TCRdb recomputed calls from the RT-PCR reads with MiXCR, one row per CDR3 protein. The sample yields around 3,000 distinct CDR3 sequences, 9% seen once. This specimen was taken before or after autologous hematopoietic stem cell transplantation (not recorded which). These receptors came from a female donor with systemic sclerosis.

This clonotype has a handful of counts. V usage is TRBV7-3 and J usage is TRBJ1-5; a weak D match, TRBD1 (5 bases). In germline, CDR1 is SGHTA, CDR2 FQGTGA. The CDR3 covers 16 residues. V was pared by 4 bases and J by 2 bases, with 15 bases between. The CDR3 sequence: CASSSRGESGNQPQHF. The CDR3, as DNA: TGTGCCAGCAGCTCTAGGGGAGAGAGTGGCAATCAGCCCCAGCATTTT. Together with reference TRBV7-3 and TRBJ1-5, the CDR3 gives the full variable domain: GAGVSQTPSNKVTEKGKYVELRCDPISGHTALYWYRQSLGQGPEFLIYFQGTGAADDSGLPNDRFFAVRPEGSVSTLKIQRTERGDSAVYLCASSSRGESGNQPQHFGDGTRLSIL.

This clonotype was counted once. A much larger clone sits a single nucleotide away, making a read error possible. V and J are TRBV7-6 and TRBJ2-7; perhaps TRBD1 as D (6 bases). Germline V gene lookup returns CDR1 SGHVS and CDR2 FNYEAQ. CDR3 length: 15 residues. V was pared by 5 bases and J by 6 bases, with 20 bases between. The CDR3 DNA follows: TGTGCCAGCAGCCTAGAAATCACAGGGTCCCGCGAGCAGTACTTC. It yields the protein CASSLEITGSREQYF.

By frequency in the sample, this clonotype is medium-sized (0.01 to 0.1%). The chain carries TRBV6-2 or TRBV6-3 and TRBJ2-5; D gene unclear. The length of the CDR3 is 14 residues. Germline lookup yields CDR1 MNHEY and CDR2 SVGEGT. The V gene lost 1 base and the J gene lost 4 bases, with 10 bases spanning the gap. CDR3 nucleotide sequence: TGTGCCAGCAGTTACTTCGGACGCAGAGAGACCCAGTACTTC. Its protein is CASSYFGRRETQYF.

This clonotype has a handful of counts. The chain carries TRBV29-1 and TRBJ1-4; D is possibly TRBD1 (5 bases). The V gene lost 7 bases and the J gene lost 6 bases, with 18 bases spanning the gap. Germline V lookup: CDR1 SQVTM, CDR2 ANQGSEA. The CDR3 is made up of 14 amino acids. The CDR3 loop is CSARGGPVDEKLFF. Here the CDR3 DNA reads TGCAGCGCACGGGGCGGGCCGGTGGATGAAAAACTGTTTTTT.

This clonotype counts as medium-sized. The chain uses TRBV2 and TRBJ1-4, with D unclear. Trimming took off 1 base at V and 4 bases at J, with 10 bases between the two ends. The germline gives CDR1 SNHLY, CDR2 FYNNEI. The CDR3 has 15 amino acids. The CDR3 DNA sequence: TGTGCCAGCAGTGAAGATGGCAGACGTAATGAAAAACTGTTTTTT. Its protein product is CASSEDGRRNEKLFF.

This clonotype is medium-sized (0.01 to 0.1%) by share. The rearrangement joins TRBV21-1 to TRBJ2-7; TRBD1 reflects the table's D call only, with no check against the DNA. TRBV21-1 is flagged as a pseudogene. The CDR3 runs 14 residues. The CDR3 sequence: CASSPGTGDYEQYF. The CDR3 DNA reads as TGTGCCAGCAGCCCCGGGACAGGGGACTACGAGCAGTACTTC.

This clonotype is labeled as medium-sized. J is TRBJ2-7 and V is TRBV28; D gene ambiguous. Germline V gives CDR1 MDHEN, CDR2 SYDVKM. The CDR3 totals 13 residues. V was clipped by 2 bases and J by 3 bases, with 8 bases between them. The CDR3 loop is CASSLGVGYEQYF. CDR3 nucleotides: TGTGCCAGCAGTTTAGGGGTCGGCTACGAGCAGTACTTC.

The chain employs TRBV6-6 and TRBJ2-2; D unclear. Looked up from germline, CDR1 is MNHNY and CDR2 is SVGAGI (reference sequence). Trimming cost V 2 bases and J 4 bases, with 11 bases left between them. The CDR3 consists of 15 residues. The CDR3 sequence: CASSYGPPSTGELFF. CDR3 bases: TGTGCCAGCAGTTACGGTCCTCCTTCCACCGGGGAGCTGTTTTTT.